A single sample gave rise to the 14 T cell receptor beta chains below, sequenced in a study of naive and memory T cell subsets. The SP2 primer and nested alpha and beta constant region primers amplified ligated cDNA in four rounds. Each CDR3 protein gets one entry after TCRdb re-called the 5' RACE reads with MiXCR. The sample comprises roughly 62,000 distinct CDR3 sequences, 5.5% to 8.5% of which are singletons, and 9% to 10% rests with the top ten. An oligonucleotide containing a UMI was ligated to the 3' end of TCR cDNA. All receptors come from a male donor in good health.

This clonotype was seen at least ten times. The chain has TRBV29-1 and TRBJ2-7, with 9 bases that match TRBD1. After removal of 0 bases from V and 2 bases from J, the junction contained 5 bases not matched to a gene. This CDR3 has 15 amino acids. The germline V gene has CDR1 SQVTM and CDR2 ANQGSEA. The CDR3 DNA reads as TGCAGCGTTGAAGATCCTGGGACAGGGACCTACGAGCAGTACTTC. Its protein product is CSVEDPGTGTYEQYF.

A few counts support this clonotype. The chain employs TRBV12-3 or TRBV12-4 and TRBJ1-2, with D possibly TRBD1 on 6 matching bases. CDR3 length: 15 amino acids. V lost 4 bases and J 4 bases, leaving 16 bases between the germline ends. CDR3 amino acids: CASSSTGMGAYGYTF. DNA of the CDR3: TGTGCCAGCAGTTCCACAGGGATGGGTGCCTATGGCTACACCTTC.

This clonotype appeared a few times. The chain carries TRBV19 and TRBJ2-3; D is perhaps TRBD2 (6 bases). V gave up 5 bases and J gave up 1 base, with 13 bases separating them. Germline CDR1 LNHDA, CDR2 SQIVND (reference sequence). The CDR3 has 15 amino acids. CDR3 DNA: TGTGCCAGTAGTCCCCCGGAGGGGCGCACAGATACGCAGTATTTT. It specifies CASSPPEGRTDTQYF.

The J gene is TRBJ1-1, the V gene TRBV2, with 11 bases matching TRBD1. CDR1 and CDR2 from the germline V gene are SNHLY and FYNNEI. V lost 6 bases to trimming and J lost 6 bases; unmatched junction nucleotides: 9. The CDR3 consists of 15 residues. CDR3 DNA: TGTGCCAGCAGCCCGGGACAGGGGGTATTCGCTGAAGCTTTCTTT. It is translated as CASSPGQGVFAEAFF.

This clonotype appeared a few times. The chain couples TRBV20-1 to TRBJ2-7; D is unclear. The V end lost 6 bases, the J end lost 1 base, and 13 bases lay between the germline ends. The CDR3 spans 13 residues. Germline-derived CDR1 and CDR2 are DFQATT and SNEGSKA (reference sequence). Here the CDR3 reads CSAQAPGSYEQYF. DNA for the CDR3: TGCAGTGCCCAGGCCCCGGGTTCCTACGAGCAGTACTTC.

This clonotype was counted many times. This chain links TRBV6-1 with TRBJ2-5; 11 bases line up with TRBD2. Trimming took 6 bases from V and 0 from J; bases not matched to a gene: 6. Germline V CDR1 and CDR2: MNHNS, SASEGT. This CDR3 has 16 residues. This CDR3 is CASRASGGINQETQYF. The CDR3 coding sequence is TGTGCCAGCAGGGCTAGCGGGGGGATAAACCAAGAGACCCAGTACTTC.

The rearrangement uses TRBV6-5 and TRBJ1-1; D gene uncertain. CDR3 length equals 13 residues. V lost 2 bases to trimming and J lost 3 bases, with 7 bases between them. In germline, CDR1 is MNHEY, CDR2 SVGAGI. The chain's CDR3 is CASSYKDDTEAFF. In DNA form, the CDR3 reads TGTGCCAGCAGTTACAAGGATGACACTGAAGCTTTCTTT.

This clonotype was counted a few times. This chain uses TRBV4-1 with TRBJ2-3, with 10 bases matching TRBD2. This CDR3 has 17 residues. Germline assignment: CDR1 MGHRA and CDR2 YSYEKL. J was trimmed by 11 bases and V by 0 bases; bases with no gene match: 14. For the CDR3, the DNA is TGCGCCAGCAGCCAAGATGAACTAGCGGGACGAACTATAGGGCAGTATTTT. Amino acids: CASSQDELAGRTIGQYF.

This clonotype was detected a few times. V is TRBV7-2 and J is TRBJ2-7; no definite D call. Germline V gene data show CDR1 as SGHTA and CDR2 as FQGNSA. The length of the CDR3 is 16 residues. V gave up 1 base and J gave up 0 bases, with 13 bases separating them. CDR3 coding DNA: TGTGCCAGCAGCTTAGACAGTCTACCCAGCTCCTACGAGCAGTACTTC. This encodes CASSLDSLPSSYEQYF. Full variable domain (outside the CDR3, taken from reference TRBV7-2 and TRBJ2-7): GAGVSQSPSNKVTEKGKDVELRCDPISGHTALYWYRQSLGQGLEFLIYFQGNSAPDKSGLPSDRFSAERTGGSVSTLTIQRTQQEDSAVYLCASSLDSLPSSYEQYFGPGTRLTVT.

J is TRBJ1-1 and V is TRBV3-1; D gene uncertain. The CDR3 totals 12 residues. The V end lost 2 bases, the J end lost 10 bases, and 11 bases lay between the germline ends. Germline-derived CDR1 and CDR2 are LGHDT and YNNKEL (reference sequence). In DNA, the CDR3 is TGTGCCAGCAGCCAACCGACCGGCCTAGCTTTCTTT. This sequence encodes CASSQPTGLAFF.

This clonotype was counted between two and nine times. This chain's CDR3 is CAGQRDRNTGELFF. The CDR3 bases are TGTGCCGGCCAAAGGGACAGGAACACCGGGGAGCTGTTTTTT. The genes are TRBV19 and TRBJ2-2; 7 positions match TRBD1. The trim removed 11 bases at V and 1 base at J, leaving 7 bases unmatched. The CDR3 is made up of 14 amino acids. Germline lookup yields CDR1 LNHDA and CDR2 SQIVND (reference sequence).

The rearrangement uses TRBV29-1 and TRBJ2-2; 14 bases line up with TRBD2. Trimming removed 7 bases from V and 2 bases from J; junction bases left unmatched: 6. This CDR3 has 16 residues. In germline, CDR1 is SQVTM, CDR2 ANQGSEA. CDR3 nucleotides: TGCAGCGCTACCGGGACTAGCGGGGGTAACACCGGGGAGCTGTTTTTT. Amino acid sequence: CSATGTSGGNTGELFF.

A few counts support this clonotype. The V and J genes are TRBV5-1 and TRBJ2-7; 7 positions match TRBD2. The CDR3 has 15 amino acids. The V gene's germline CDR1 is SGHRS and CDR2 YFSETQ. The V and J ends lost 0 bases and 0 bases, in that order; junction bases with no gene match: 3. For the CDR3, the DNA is TGCGCCAGCAGCTTGGCCGGGACTAACTCCTACGAGCAGTACTTC. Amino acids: CASSLAGTNSYEQYF.

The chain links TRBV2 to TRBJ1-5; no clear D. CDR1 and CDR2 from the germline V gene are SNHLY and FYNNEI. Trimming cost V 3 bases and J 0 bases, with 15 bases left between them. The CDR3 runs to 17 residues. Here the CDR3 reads CASSDRVTRYSNQPQHF. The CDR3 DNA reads TGTGCCAGCAGTGACCGGGTGACGAGGTATAGCAATCAGCCCCAGCATTTT.